Sequencing of this T cell receptor (beta chain) was carried out in a study of blood T cell repertoires in COVID-19. Turning to the study itself: The study drew acute and convalescent COVID-19 samples from the United States, Italy and Spain. T cells, B-cell-depleted T cells, or PBMCs provided the cDNA or gDNA that served as material.

Authors' data handling: Nucleated cell number was recorded as an estimate derived from reference gene primer amplification. This table comes from immunoSEQ multiplex PCR, and its TCRdb copy is limited to in-frame clones, with some not included. That table gives V, J and clone size, and the DNA gave D and trimming. The sample lists approximately 46,000 clones, about 85% occurring once. Trimming stripped 0 bases from V and 5 bases from J, with 17 bases between. Per the germline V gene, CDR1 is LNHDA and CDR2 is SQIVND (reference sequence). The CDR3 is 17 amino acids. The sequenced sample was peripheral blood. The J gene is TRBJ1-5, the V gene TRBV19; D unresolved. This TCR was sampled from a man in his sixties with acute or convalescent COVID-19. The CDR3 sequence: CASSIDGLLGQYQPQHF. CDR3 nucleotide sequence: TGTGCCAGTAGTATAGATGGACTCTTGGGTCAATATCAGCCCCAGCATTTT.